The clone carrying this TCR beta chain was counted ten times or more. As yet, its antigen is unknown. The PBMCs were taken from 10 ml of fresh peripheral blood. This sample is drawn from a study of T cells in Graves' hyperthyroidism and ophthalmopathy. Amplification targeted TCR beta CDR3 regions from RNA transcripts. A first-round RT-PCR of the TCR CDR3 used the HTBI primer set. TCRdb reprocessed the multiplex PCR reads with MiXCR, giving one entry per CDR3 protein. This table holds under 350,000 distinct CDR3 sequences, about 13% found once. Germline lookup yields CDR1 MDHEN and CDR2 SYDVKM. The V gene lost 2 bases and the J gene lost 5 bases, with 15 bases spanning the gap. The length of the CDR3 is 15 residues. Study findings and constraints: Patients with ophthalmopathy were separated from those with stable hyperthyroidism by a 13 V-J model.

The sequence derives from a woman aged 40 to 50 with Graves' hyperthyroidism. The chain combines TRBV28 with TRBJ2-5, with D perhaps matching TRBD1 or TRBD2 (6 bases each). Sequencing input: blood. For the CDR3, the DNA is TGTGCCAGCAGTTTACGGGGGCATGGTATGGAGACCCAGTACTTC. Protein: CASSLRGHGMETQYF.